A selection of T cell receptor beta chains follows, all from one sample in a study of shared clonotypes between healthy human individuals. Profiling relied on immunoSEQ multiplex PCR, and the TCRdb table lists in-frame clones only, not all of them. The sample includes 2 million to 2.5 million clones, 93% seen only once; the top ten take about 0.38%. Source material: naive CD4+ T cells from PBMCs. All receptors derive from a man aged 18 to 30 in good health. Some clones in this sample may be carry-over from other donors' samples. Each CDR3 is given with its conserved first and last residue. Fields, in order: J gene, V gene, D gene, clone size, CDR3 protein, CDR3 DNA. D genes are given only for firm matches. Some rows mark clone size as missing; the rest say once, few, many or name a class of expanded clone.

j_call: TRBJ2-2
v_call: TRBV2
d_call: TRBD2
clone_size: .
cdr3_aa: CASRELAGGGVGELFF
cdr3_nt: TGTGCCAGCAGGGAACTAGCGGGAGGAGGGGTCGGGGAGCTGTTTTTT

j_call: TRBJ1-1
v_call: TRBV28
d_call: .
clone_size: .
cdr3_aa: CASTSWGGFNGMKAFF
cdr3_nt: TGTGCCAGCACCTCATGGGGGGGGTTTAATGGGATGAAAGCTTTCTTT

j_call: TRBJ2-1
v_call: TRBV18
d_call: .
clone_size: .
cdr3_aa: CASSPTGTYNEQFF
cdr3_nt: TGTGCCAGCTCACCGACAGGGACTTACAATGAGCAGTTCTTC

j_call: TRBJ2-1
v_call: TRBV5-1
d_call: .
clone_size: .
cdr3_aa: CASSSSGGPADYNEQFF
cdr3_nt: TGCGCCAGCAGCTCGTCTGGGGGACCAGCAGACTACAATGAGCAGTTCTTC

j_call: TRBJ2-7
v_call: TRBV5-1
d_call: TRBD1
clone_size: .
cdr3_aa: CASSPPGSQGVLYEQYF
cdr3_nt: TGCGCCAGCAGCCCGCCTGGGTCACAGGGGGTCTTGTACGAGCAGTACTTC

j_call: TRBJ1-2
v_call: TRBV15
d_call: .
clone_size: .
cdr3_aa: CATSFTGYGYTF
cdr3_nt: TGTGCCACCAGCTTCACGGGCTATGGCTACACCTTC

j_call: TRBJ2-7
v_call: TRBV18
d_call: .
clone_size: .
cdr3_aa: CASSPGTPKSYEQYF
cdr3_nt: TGTGCCAGCTCCCCCGGGACACCCAAATCCTACGAGCAGTACTTC

j_call: TRBJ2-7
v_call: TRBV15
d_call: .
clone_size: once
cdr3_aa: CATSRAMGLQSPHEQYF
cdr3_nt: TGTGCCACCAGCAGAGCGATGGGATTGCAGTCCCCTCACGAGCAGTACTTC

j_call: TRBJ2-7
v_call: TRBV25-1
d_call: TRBD1
clone_size: .
cdr3_aa: CASSEGTGSYEQYF
cdr3_nt: TGTGCCAGCAGTGAAGGGACAGGGTCGTACGAGCAGTACTTC

j_call: TRBJ1-2
v_call: TRBV29-1
d_call: .
clone_size: .
cdr3_aa: CSVGSGIDYGYTF
cdr3_nt: TGCAGCGTTGGATCGGGTATCGACTATGGCTACACCTTC

j_call: TRBJ1-4
v_call: TRBV6-6
d_call: .
clone_size: .
cdr3_aa: CAKKTGPNNEKLFF
cdr3_nt: TGTGCCAAAAAAACGGGCCCGAATAATGAAAAACTGTTTTTT

j_call: TRBJ1-2
v_call: TRBV28
d_call: .
clone_size: .
cdr3_aa: CASTNGGPPGYGYTF
cdr3_nt: TGTGCCAGCACCAATGGAGGCCCCCCAGGATATGGCTACACCTTC

j_call: TRBJ2-2
v_call: TRBV7-3
d_call: .
clone_size: .
cdr3_aa: CASSLMVGELFF
cdr3_nt: TGTGCCAGCAGCTTAATGGTGGGGGAGCTGTTTTTT

j_call: TRBJ2-3
v_call: TRBV28
d_call: .
clone_size: .
cdr3_aa: CASSSGDSTDTQYF
cdr3_nt: TGTGCCAGCAGTTCAGGGGATAGCACAGATACGCAGTATTTT

j_call: TRBJ2-5
v_call: TRBV5-1
d_call: TRBD1
clone_size: .
cdr3_aa: CASSLQGALQETQYF
cdr3_nt: TGCGCCAGCAGCCTACAGGGGGCTCTTCAAGAGACCCAGTACTTC

j_call: TRBJ2-1
v_call: TRBV27
d_call: TRBD1
clone_size: .
cdr3_aa: CASSYPGTAYNEQFF
cdr3_nt: TGTGCCAGCAGTTACCCCGGGACAGCATACAATGAGCAGTTCTTC

j_call: TRBJ1-1
v_call: TRBV7-9
d_call: .
clone_size: .
cdr3_aa: CASSLGSRADTEAFF
cdr3_nt: TGTGCCAGCAGCTTAGGTTCGCGAGCAGACACTGAAGCTTTCTTT

j_call: TRBJ1-2
v_call: TRBV19
d_call: .
clone_size: once
cdr3_aa: CASTRGSANYGYTF
cdr3_nt: TGTGCCAGTACCCGGGGTTCCGCTAACTATGGCTACACCTTC

j_call: TRBJ1-3
v_call: TRBV19
d_call: .
clone_size: few
cdr3_aa: CASRLDRYTSSVYF
cdr3_nt: TGTGCCAGTAGGCTCGACAGGTACACATCCTCGGTATATTTT

j_call: TRBJ1-1
v_call: TRBV28
d_call: .
clone_size: .
cdr3_aa: CASRDQGLGNTEAFF
cdr3_nt: TGTGCCAGCAGGGATCAGGGACTTGGGAACACTGAAGCTTTCTTT

j_call: TRBJ1-5
v_call: TRBV5-1
d_call: .
clone_size: once
cdr3_aa: CASSLVGSSNQPQHF
cdr3_nt: TGCGCCAGCAGCTTGGTCGGGAGTAGCAATCAGCCCCAGCATTTT

j_call: TRBJ2-7
v_call: TRBV27
d_call: .
clone_size: .
cdr3_aa: CASSFAGSVGEQYF
cdr3_nt: TGTGCCAGCAGTTTCGCGGGTAGCGTAGGCGAGCAGTACTTC

j_call: TRBJ1-2
v_call: TRBV11-2
d_call: TRBD1
clone_size: .
cdr3_aa: CASSLEGGGTGDPTNYGYTF
cdr3_nt: TGTGCCAGCAGCTTAGAAGGCGGTGGGACAGGCGATCCTACGAACTATGGCTACACCTTC

j_call: TRBJ2-1
v_call: TRBV7-9
d_call: .
clone_size: .
cdr3_aa: CASSLVGPVRGTNEQFF
cdr3_nt: TGTGCCAGCAGCTTAGTGGGTCCTGTCCGGGGGACGAATGAGCAGTTCTTC

j_call: TRBJ1-1
v_call: TRBV28
d_call: .
clone_size: .
cdr3_aa: CASSVSLLYTEAFF
cdr3_nt: TGTGCCAGCAGCGTATCTCTATTATACACTGAAGCTTTCTTT

j_call: TRBJ1-3
v_call: TRBV2
d_call: .
clone_size: few
cdr3_aa: CASSGGGNTIYF
cdr3_nt: TGTGCCAGCAGTGGTGGCGGAAACACCATATATTTT

j_call: TRBJ1-1
v_call: TRBV9
d_call: .
clone_size: .
cdr3_aa: CASSGDRSTEAFF
cdr3_nt: TGTGCCAGCAGCGGCGACAGATCCACTGAAGCTTTCTTT

j_call: TRBJ2-7
v_call: TRBV4-2
d_call: TRBD1
clone_size: once
cdr3_aa: CASSQVGTGSPYEQYF
cdr3_nt: TGTGCCAGCAGCCAAGTAGGGACAGGTAGTCCCTACGAGCAGTACTTC

j_call: TRBJ2-3
v_call: TRBV11-1
d_call: TRBD2
clone_size: .
cdr3_aa: CASSPGTSGRDPDTQYF
cdr3_nt: TGTGCCAGCAGCCCAGGGACTAGCGGGAGGGACCCAGATACGCAGTATTTT

j_call: TRBJ2-4
v_call: TRBV7-2
d_call: .
clone_size: .
cdr3_aa: CASSLGGGNIQYF
cdr3_nt: TGTGCCAGCAGCTTAGGGGGCGGAAACATTCAGTACTTC

j_call: TRBJ2-7
v_call: TRBV6-5
d_call: .
clone_size: .
cdr3_aa: CASGGDTHYEQYF
cdr3_nt: TGTGCCAGCGGAGGGGACACCCACTACGAGCAGTACTTC

j_call: TRBJ1-5
v_call: TRBV4-1
d_call: TRBD1
clone_size: once
cdr3_aa: CASSPSGGQVPQPQHF
cdr3_nt: TGCGCCAGCAGCCCCTCGGGAGGACAGGTTCCTCAGCCCCAGCATTTT

j_call: TRBJ2-7
v_call: TRBV28
d_call: .
clone_size: .
cdr3_aa: CASGAGMYNEQYF
cdr3_nt: TGTGCCAGCGGGGCGGGAATGTACAACGAGCAGTACTTC

j_call: TRBJ1-3
v_call: TRBV6-1
d_call: TRBD1
clone_size: .
cdr3_aa: CASSGDRGDTIYF
cdr3_nt: TGTGCCAGCAGTGGGGACAGGGGGGACACCATATATTTT

j_call: TRBJ1-2
v_call: TRBV28
d_call: TRBD1
clone_size: .
cdr3_aa: CASSLRDRGGYTF
cdr3_nt: TGTGCCAGCAGTTTAAGGGACAGGGGAGGCTACACCTTC

j_call: TRBJ2-7
v_call: TRBV5-4
d_call: .
clone_size: .
cdr3_aa: CASSLDGGLGEQYF
cdr3_nt: TGTGCCAGCAGCTTGGATGGTGGGTTGGGCGAGCAGTACTTC

j_call: TRBJ2-7
v_call: TRBV6-4
d_call: .
clone_size: once
cdr3_aa: CASRSHGSHLSGEQYF
cdr3_nt: TGTGCCAGCAGGTCCCACGGGTCGCACTTATCTGGCGAGCAGTACTTC

j_call: TRBJ1-2
v_call: TRBV28
d_call: .
clone_size: .
cdr3_aa: CASSLLGGASLRGGYTF
cdr3_nt: TGTGCCAGCAGTTTATTAGGAGGGGCCTCACTCAGGGGTGGCTACACCTTC

j_call: TRBJ2-7
v_call: TRBV21-1
d_call: .
clone_size: .
cdr3_aa: CASSKGDSLTYEQYF
cdr3_nt: TGTGCCAGCAGCAAAGGGGACTCCTTAACCTACGAGCAGTACTTC

j_call: TRBJ2-3
v_call: TRBV5-4
d_call: .
clone_size: .
cdr3_aa: CASSSAQFTDTQYF
cdr3_nt: TGTGCCAGCAGCTCAGCACAGTTCACAGATACGCAGTATTTT

j_call: TRBJ1-5
v_call: TRBV2
d_call: .
clone_size: once
cdr3_aa: CASSEQTSNQPQHF
cdr3_nt: TGTGCCAGCAGTGAACAGACTAGCAATCAGCCCCAGCATTTT

j_call: TRBJ1-4
v_call: TRBV28
d_call: .
clone_size: .
cdr3_aa: CASRDGPIEKLFF
cdr3_nt: TGTGCCAGCAGGGATGGTCCTATCGAAAAACTGTTTTTT

j_call: TRBJ2-2
v_call: TRBV21-1
d_call: .
clone_size: .
cdr3_aa: CASSKESGYPNTGELFF
cdr3_nt: TGTGCCAGCAGCAAAGAATCGGGCTACCCGAACACCGGGGAGCTGTTTTTT